The subject of this entry is one T cell receptor (beta chain). Only in-frame clones appear in the TCRdb table, and some are missing; sequencing was by immunoSEQ multiplex PCR. This sample has some 250,000 clones, with about nine tenths found just once. The sample is drawn from a study of blood T cell repertoires in COVID-19. The TCR comes from a man aged 18 to 30 who had recovered from COVID-19. Sample: PBMCs or T cells enriched from blood (not recorded which).

The CDR3 DNA is TGTGCCAGCAGTTCACTAGCGGGAGTAGGCGGTGAGCAGTTCTTC. This translates into CASSSLAGVGGEQFF. J is TRBJ2-1 and V is TRBV7-8, with TRBD2 matching over 11 bases. V was clipped by 6 bases and J by 9 bases; unmatched bases: 10. CDR1 and CDR2 (germline): SGHVS, FQNEAQ. This CDR3 is built from 15 residues. Complete variable domain (other parts from reference TRBV7-8 and TRBJ2-1): GAGVSQSPRYKVAKRGQDVALRCDPISGHVSLFWYQQALGQGPEFLTYFQNEAQLDKSGLPSDRFFAERPEGSVSTLKIQRTQQEDSAVYLCASSSLAGVGGEQFFGPGTRLTVL.